This passage covers 26 T cell receptor beta chains from one sample sequenced in a study of blood T cell repertoires in COVID-19. Using immunoSEQ multiplex PCR, the repertoire was profiled, and TCRdb retains in-frame clones only, with some absent. This table holds 380,000 or so clones, 70% to 90% found once. Material: peripheral blood. The source is a middle-aged man with acute or convalescent COVID-19.

The chain has TRBV15 and TRBJ1-1; possibly TRBD1 for D (5 bases). Between the trimmed V and J ends, which lost 1 base and 1 base, there was a span of 10 bases. The CDR3 is 15 amino acids. The germline gives CDR1 LNHNV, CDR2 YYDKDF (reference sequence). CDR3 in DNA: TGTGCCACCAGCAGAGGGACATCCGAGAACACTGAAGCTTTCTTT. Its translation is CATSRGTSENTEAFF.

This rearrangement joins TRBV3-1 (or the pseudogene TRBV3-2) to TRBJ2-1, with a weak D call TRBD2 (5 bases). The CDR3 covers 15 residues. Trimming cost V 2 bases and J 0 bases, with 8 bases left between them. Germline V CDR1 and CDR2: LGHDT, YNNKEL (reference sequence). The CDR3 is CASSQTGFSYNEQFF. CDR3 sequence (DNA): TGTGCCAGCAGCCAAACGGGGTTCTCCTACAATGAGCAGTTCTTC.

This clone was seen only once. The chain has TRBV4-2 and TRBJ1-1; tentatively, D is TRBD1 (5 bases). The CDR3 runs 15 residues. V lost 1 base and J 1 base, leaving 10 bases between the germline ends. From germline, CDR1 is LGHNA and CDR2 YNFKEQ. The CDR3 nucleotides read TGTGCCAGCAGCCAAGGACAGATTTCGAACACTGAAGCTTTCTTT. Amino acid sequence: CASSQGQISNTEAFF.

The chain is built from TRBV29-1 and TRBJ2-1, with 8 bases lining up with TRBD2. The germline gives CDR1 SQVTM, CDR2 ANQGSEA. After removal of 7 bases from V and 7 bases from J, the junction contained 12 bases not matched to a gene. The CDR3 totals 14 residues. The DNA for the CDR3 is TGCAGCGGGGTCAGCGGGAGCTGGATAAATGAGCAGTTCTTC. Protein: CSGVSGSWINEQFF.

In its sample, this clone was seen a few times. This sample includes further DNA sequences coding for the same CDR3. The chain joins TRBV19 to TRBJ1-2; 7 bases match TRBD1. The junction had 4 bases not matched to a gene; V was cut back by 6 bases and J by 3 bases. The CDR3 sequence is 13 residues long. The germline V gene has CDR1 LNHDA and CDR2 SQIVND (reference sequence). The CDR3 nucleotides are TGTGCCAGTAGCCCTACAGGGGACTATGGCTACACCTTC. Translation gives CASSPTGDYGYTF.

This clone was detected only once. The chain has TRBV29-1 and TRBJ1-1; D perhaps matches TRBD1 (6 bases). Germline V gives CDR1 SQVTM, CDR2 ANQGSEA. The V end was cut by 3 bases, the J end by 7 bases, with 15 bases between. The CDR3 covers 13 residues. The CDR3 here is CSVDTEARGEAFF. For the CDR3, the DNA is TGCAGCGTTGACACCGAAGCCAGGGGTGAAGCTTTCTTT.

The J gene is TRBJ2-3, the V gene TRBV11-2; 8 bases match TRBD2. V shed 0 bases, J shed 0 bases, and the junction held 2 bases outside the gene matches. The germline CDR1 and CDR2 sequences are SGHAT and FQNNGV. The CDR3 contains 16 residues. The CDR3 here is CASSLDGRGSTDTQYF. CDR3 bases: TGTGCCAGCAGCTTAGACGGGAGGGGTAGCACAGATACGCAGTATTTT.

The V and J genes are TRBV18 and TRBJ2-7; the match to TRBD2 covers 11 bases. Germline V gene lookup returns CDR1 KGHSH and CDR2 LQKENI. J lost 0 bases, V lost 4 bases, and 2 bases had no gene match. The CDR3 has 15 residues. The CDR3 is CASSRTSGPSYEQYF. The CDR3 bases are TGTGCCAGCTCACGGACTAGCGGGCCCTCCTACGAGCAGTACTTC.

The gene calls are TRBV3-1 (or the pseudogene TRBV3-2) and TRBJ2-2, with 9 bases matching TRBD2. The CDR3 spans 20 residues. V was pared by 0 bases and J by 7 bases, with 18 bases of the junction left unmatched. Germline V gene data show CDR1 as LGHDT and CDR2 as YNNKEL (reference sequence). The CDR3 sequence: CASSQDLFRLAGFLDGELFF. The CDR3 DNA reads as TGTGCCAGCAGCCAAGATTTATTTCGCCTAGCGGGGTTCTTGGACGGGGAGCTGTTTTTT.

The rearrangement links TRBV28 to TRBJ2-2; 11 bases are a match to TRBD2. After removal of 7 bases from V and 5 bases from J, the junction contained 15 bases not matched to a gene. Germline V gene sequence: CDR1 MDHEN, CDR2 SYDVKM. There are 18 residues in the CDR3. The CDR3 sequence is CASIQWASGRPGTGELFF. The CDR3 DNA sequence: TGTGCCAGCATCCAGTGGGCTAGCGGGAGGCCAGGAACCGGGGAGCTGTTTTTT. The full variable domain, in which reference TRBV28 and TRBJ2-2 provide the parts outside the CDR3, is DVKVTQSSRYLVKRTGEKVFLECVQDMDHENMFWYRQDPGLGLRLIYFSYDVKMKEKGDIPEGYSVSREKKERFSLILESASTNQTSMYLCASIQWASGRPGTGELFFGEGSRLTVL.

The chain links TRBV7-6 to TRBJ1-6, with TRBD1 matching 9 bases. V lost 5 bases and J lost 6; bases outside the gene matches: 11. This CDR3 is 17 amino acids long. The V gene's germline CDR1 is SGHVS and CDR2 FNYEAQ. The CDR3 DNA sequence: TGTGCCAGCAGCGGAGATCCGGGACAGGGTTTTAATTCACCCCTCCACTTT. It translates to CASSGDPGQGFNSPLHF.

V gene TRBV19 combines with J gene TRBJ1-5; possible D gene TRBD1, 6 bases. CDR1 is LNHDA, CDR2 SQIVND, per germline (reference sequence). The germline V and J ends were trimmed by 7 bases and 1 base, with 14 bases remaining between them. The CDR3 is made up of 15 amino acids. The CDR3 loop reads CASTVDGGSNQPQHF. In nucleotides, the CDR3 is TGTGCCAGTACCGTGGATGGGGGCAGCAATCAGCCCCAGCATTTT.

The V gene is TRBV5-4, the J gene TRBJ2-2; 8 bases fit TRBD1. V lost 3 bases to trimming and J lost 13 bases; unmatched junction nucleotides: 11. The germline V gene encodes CDR1 SGHNT and CDR2 YYREEE (reference sequence). The CDR3 consists of 14 residues. The CDR3 sequence: CASSSTRTGLGLFF. The CDR3 DNA sequence: TGTGCCAGCAGCTCGACCCGGACAGGGTTGGGGCTGTTTTTT.

The chain recombines TRBV7-9 with TRBJ2-1; TRBD2 aligns across 7 bases. CDR3 length: 17 amino acids. Germline trimming cut 5 bases from V and 5 bases from J; bases unmatched to any gene: 15. Germline CDR1 is SEHNR and CDR2 is FQNEAQ (reference sequence). CDR3: CASSLRDYKTKDNEQFF. CDR3 in DNA: TGTGCCAGCAGCCTGAGGGACTATAAAACGAAAGACAATGAGCAGTTCTTC.

The table lists this clone with a count of one. The chain combines TRBV27 with TRBJ1-5; D is perhaps TRBD1 (6 bases). Trimming shortened V by 5 bases and J by 7 bases, and 21 bases separated the two germline ends. The CDR3 loop spans 16 amino acids. Per the germline V gene, CDR1 is MNHEY and CDR2 is SMNVEV (reference sequence). CDR3 coding DNA: TGTGCCAGCAGTGCGGGCAGGGGCTCCCCCCGCCAGCCCCAGCATTTT. Translated, it gives CASSAGRGSPRQPQHF.

The chain combines TRBV6-5 with TRBJ1-2; no definite D call. V lost 5 bases, J lost 8 bases, and 15 bases lay in between. CDR3 length: 13 amino acids. Germline lookup yields CDR1 MNHEY and CDR2 SVGAGI. In DNA, the CDR3 is TGTGCCAGCAGTAAGACACGGATAGGAGGCTACACCTTC. It translates to CASSKTRIGGYTF.

The V and J genes are TRBV20-1 and TRBJ2-7; the match to TRBD2 covers 8 bases. Germline CDR1 reads DFQATT; CDR2 reads SNEGSKA (reference sequence). This CDR3 contains 15 residues. V shed 3 bases, J shed 5 bases, and the junction held 12 bases outside the gene matches. The CDR3 loop is CSASSVTSVSHEQYF. CDR3 in DNA: TGCAGTGCTAGTAGCGTGACTAGCGTAAGTCACGAGCAGTACTTC.

This sequence joins TRBV6-2 or TRBV6-3 and TRBJ2-2, with TRBD2 matching over 12 bases. The CDR3 sequence is 18 residues long. V was clipped by 2 bases and J by 1 base; unmatched bases: 5. Germline CDR1 reads MNHEY; CDR2 reads SVGEGT. In DNA, the CDR3 is TGTGCCAGCAGTTACCCGGCTAGCGGGGGGGGGAACACCGGGGAGCTGTTTTTT. Its protein is CASSYPASGGGNTGELFF.

The V call is TRBV13, the J call TRBJ2-3; weak D call: TRBD2 (6 bases). V gave up 2 bases and J gave up 0 bases, with 12 bases separating them. CDR1 is PRHDT and CDR2 is FYEKMQ in the germline V gene (reference sequence). There are 16 residues in the CDR3. CDR3: CASSLSDGTSTDTQYF. The DNA for the CDR3 is TGTGCCAGCAGCTTAAGCGACGGGACTAGCACAGATACGCAGTATTTT.

This clone has a handful of counts. V gene TRBV10-3 combines with J gene TRBJ2-7; TRBD1 matches at 8 bases. The V gene end was trimmed by 10 bases and the J gene end by 1 base; junction bases not matched to a gene: 9. The V gene's germline CDR1 is ENHRY and CDR2 SYGVKD. The CDR3 has 14 residues. CDR3 DNA sequence: TGTGCCACGGCCGGTCAGGGGGCTTCCTACGAGCAGTACTTC. Residues: CATAGQGASYEQYF.

This chain connects TRBV30 to TRBJ2-1, with D perhaps matching TRBD2 (5 bases). The CDR3 is 14 amino acids. With 4 bases removed from V and 9 bases from J, the gap between germline ends came to 19 bases. In germline, CDR1 is GTSNPN, CDR2 SVGIG (reference sequence). The CDR3 reads CAWMPFPGETEQFF. For the CDR3, the DNA is TGTGCCTGGATGCCGTTCCCCGGGGAGACTGAGCAGTTCTTC.

This chain joins TRBV27 and TRBJ2-5, with D unresolved. V lost 0 bases to trimming and J lost 0 bases, with 11 bases between them. CDR3 size: 16 residues. Germline V gives CDR1 MNHEY, CDR2 SMNVEV (reference sequence). The CDR3 nucleotides read TGTGCCAGCAGTTTATCCCCGGGTTTCTACCAAGAGACCCAGTACTTC. This sequence encodes CASSLSPGFYQETQYF.

The chain links TRBV2 to TRBJ2-1; TRBD2 agrees at 11 bases. There are 17 residues in the CDR3. V was pared by 3 bases and J by 1 base, with 5 bases of the junction left unmatched. CDR1 and CDR2 (germline): SNHLY, FYNNEI. Written as DNA, the CDR3 is TGTGCCAGCAGTGAGTTAGCGGGGGGGCCTTCCTACAATGAGCAGTTCTTC. Protein sequence: CASSELAGGPSYNEQFF. Using reference TRBV2 and TRBJ2-1 for the parts outside the CDR3, the full variable domain is EPEVTQTPSHQVTQMGQEVILRCVPISNHLYFYWYRQILGQKVEFLVSFYNNEISEKSEIFDDQFSVERPDGSNFTLKIRSTKLEDSAMYFCASSELAGGPSYNEQFFGPGTRLTVL.

The V gene is TRBV4-2, the J gene TRBJ1-2; D unresolved. CDR3 size: 15 residues. With 0 bases removed from V and 5 bases from J, the gap between germline ends came to 13 bases. Per germline, CDR1 LGHNA and CDR2 YNFKEQ. The CDR3 loop is CASSQDLAVRYGYTF. CDR3 nucleotides: TGTGCCAGCAGCCAAGACTTGGCGGTCCGGTATGGCTACACCTTC.

In this sample, this clone turned up once. CDR3 bases: TGCGCCAGCAGCCAAGGGTTTCGGGTCTCCTATAATTCACCCCTCCACTTT. Translated, it gives CASSQGFRVSYNSPLHF. J is TRBJ1-6 and V is TRBV4-1; D remains ambiguous. The germline V and J ends were trimmed by 1 base and 0 bases, with 10 bases remaining between them. Germline lookup yields CDR1 MGHRA and CDR2 YSYEKL. The CDR3 has 17 residues.

This clone came up once. V usage is TRBV4-1 and J usage is TRBJ1-5; TRBD1 matches at 8 bases. The germline V gene has CDR1 MGHRA and CDR2 YSYEKL. CDR3 length equals 16 residues. V was pared by 4 bases and J by 4 bases, with 9 bases of the junction left unmatched. The CDR3 region is CASSLRQGTANQPQHF. In nucleotides, the CDR3 is TGCGCCAGCAGCCTCCGACAGGGGACAGCGAATCAGCCCCAGCATTTT.